What follows are 5 T cell receptor beta chains derived from one specimen sequenced in a study of regulatory T cells in long-lasting Graves disease. Time point: newly diagnosed GD, antithyroid drugs for less than 3 months. TCR sequences were obtained from RNA taken from PBMCs. Assembly of TCR beta libraries relied on iRepertoire HTBI primers together with Arm-PCR of CDR3 regions. One entry per CDR3 protein, called by TCRdb with MiXCR from the multiplex PCR reads. The sample records roughly 430,000 distinct CDR3 sequences, about 17% being singletons. The same specimen was also included in a second study, on T cells in Graves' hyperthyroidism and ophthalmopathy.

The starting material was peripheral blood mononuclear cells (PBMCs), obtained at new diagnosis, from a patient treated with antithyroid drugs. The receptors come from a woman aged 25 to 39 with Graves disease.

There are a few counts of this clonotype. The germline gene is not matched at one end of the junction; a read error may be the cause. The chain carries TRBV19 and TRBJ1-1; the D is unclear. Germline V gene data show CDR1 as LNHDA and CDR2 as SQIVND (reference sequence). CDR3 length equals 14 residues. In DNA form, the CDR3 reads TGTGCCAGTAGTCCGCGGTCTTCGAACACTGGAGCTTTCTTT. Its protein product is CASSPRSSNTGAFF.

In this sample, this clonotype turned up many times. V usage is TRBV3-1 and J usage is TRBJ2-1, with D possibly being TRBD2 (5 bases). The V gene lost 1 base and the J gene lost 5 bases, with 9 bases spanning the gap. This CDR3 is 14 amino acids long. Germline assignment: CDR1 LGHDT and CDR2 YNNKEL (reference sequence). The CDR3 reads CASSQALANNEQFF. In nucleotides, the CDR3 is TGTGCCAGCAGCCAAGCCCTAGCAAACAATGAGCAGTTCTTC.

This clonotype has a handful of counts. V is TRBV6-2 or TRBV6-3 and J is TRBJ1-2; 9 bases are a match to TRBD1. From germline, CDR1 is MNHEY and CDR2 SVGEGT. V lost 5 bases and J lost 6; bases outside the gene matches: 4. This CDR3 is 13 amino acids long. The CDR3 region is CASSGTGNNGYTF. The DNA of the CDR3 is TGTGCCAGCAGTGGGACAGGGAACAATGGCTACACCTTC.

This clonotype was counted a few times. The junction departs from germline at one end; a sequencing error may be responsible. The chain links TRBV29-1 to TRBJ1-5, with TRBD1 matching 8 bases. The CDR3 sequence is 12 residues long. Germline lookup yields CDR1 SQVTM and CDR2 ANQGSEA. CDR3 sequence (DNA): TGCAGCGTGGACAGGGAGGATCAGCCCCGGCATTTT. Its translation: CSVDREDQPRHF.

This clonotype was counted ten times or more. The V gene is TRBV18, the J gene TRBJ2-1; no definite D call. Per the germline V gene, CDR1 is KGHSH and CDR2 is LQKENI. V lost 6 bases to trimming and J lost 5 bases, with 8 bases between them. This CDR3 contains 12 residues. The DNA for the CDR3 is TGTGCCAGCTCGCCTATCGACAATGAGCAGTTCTTC. It translates to CASSPIDNEQFF.